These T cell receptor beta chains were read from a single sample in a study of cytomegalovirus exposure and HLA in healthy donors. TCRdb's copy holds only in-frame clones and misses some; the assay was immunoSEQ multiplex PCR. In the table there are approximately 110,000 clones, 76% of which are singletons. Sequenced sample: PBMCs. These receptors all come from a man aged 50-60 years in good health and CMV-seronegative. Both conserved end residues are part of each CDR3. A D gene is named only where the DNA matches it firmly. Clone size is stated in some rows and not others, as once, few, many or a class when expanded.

CASKSDRGSTEAFF TGTGCCAGTAAGTCGGACAGGGGGTCCACTGAAGCTTTCTTT TRBD1 TRBJ1-1 TRBV19 .
CASSPRDTEAYGYTF TGTGCCAGCAGCCCCCGGGACACCGAGGCCTATGGCTACACCTTC . TRBJ1-2 TRBV5-4 .
CASSDPTSGGQHTDTQYF TGTGCCAGCAGTGACCCCACTAGCGGGGGGCAACACACAGATACGCAGTATTTT TRBD2 TRBJ2-3 TRBV2 .
CASSLSGDSTDTQYF TGTGCCAGCAGTCTTAGCGGGGATAGCACAGATACGCAGTATTTT TRBD2 TRBJ2-3 TRBV28 .
CASSSGTGFNTEAFF TGTGCCAGCAGCTCTGGGACAGGGTTCAACACTGAAGCTTTCTTT TRBD1 TRBJ1-1 TRBV7-8 few
CATSRDGGASYNEQFF TGTGCCACCAGCAGAGATGGGGGGGCCTCCTACAATGAGCAGTTCTTC . TRBJ2-1 TRBV15 .
CASSQGQGGWNTEAFF TGCGCCAGCAGCCAGGGACAGGGAGGGTGGAACACTGAAGCTTTCTTT TRBD1 TRBJ1-1 TRBV4-3 .
CASSPERAGGELFF TGTGCCAGCTCACCAGAGAGGGCCGGCGGGGAGCTGTTTTTT . TRBJ2-2 TRBV18 few
CASRLARAGYKRYNEQFF TGTGCAAGTCGCTTAGCGCGAGCGGGGTATAAGAGATACAATGAGCAGTTCTTC . TRBJ2-1 TRBV12-2 .
CASSEELAGTEAFF TGTGCCAGCAGTGAAGAACTGGCGGGAACTGAAGCTTTCTTT . TRBJ1-1 TRBV6-1 .
CASQRDRGRLNYGYTF TGTGCCAGTCAGCGGGACAGGGGGCGCTTAAACTATGGCTACACCTTC TRBD1 TRBJ1-2 TRBV2 .
CASSFRGGTADFSYEQYF TGTGCCAGCAGCTTCAGAGGGGGTACGGCGGACTTCTCCTACGAGCAGTACTTC . TRBJ2-7 TRBV13 .
CASTLGLAGDTDTQYF TGTGCCAGCACCCTTGGGCTAGCGGGGGACACAGATACGCAGTATTTT TRBD2 TRBJ2-3 TRBV5-4 few
CASIGPGPRYEQYF TGTGCCAGTATTGGCCCGGGTCCCCGTTACGAGCAGTACTTC . TRBJ2-7 TRBV19 .
CASSSATSGGTDTQYF TGCGCCAGCAGCTCGGCGACTAGCGGGGGGACAGATACGCAGTATTTT TRBD2 TRBJ2-3 TRBV5-1 .
CASTKGQEYEQYF TGTGCCAGCACCAAGGGACAGGAGTACGAGCAGTACTTC TRBD1 TRBJ2-7 TRBV6-5 once
CASSHLATGNTF TGTGCCAGCAGCCACCTAGCCACAGGGAACACCTTC . TRBJ1-2 TRBV4-2 .
CASSMRFSGGAHEQFF TGTGCCAGTAGTATGCGGTTTAGCGGGGGTGCGCATGAGCAGTTCTTC TRBD2 TRBJ2-1 TRBV19 .
CASTLGGLAPNEQFF TGTGCCAGCACCCTAGGAGGACTAGCCCCCAATGAGCAGTTCTTC TRBD2 TRBJ2-1 TRBV14 .
CASSIPQRGGTNEQFF TGTGCCAGTAGTATCCCCCAGCGGGGGGGAACCAATGAGCAGTTCTTC TRBD2 TRBJ2-1 TRBV19 .
CASSEARGGGQFF TGTGCCAGCAGTGAAGCGCGGGGTGGGGGGCAGTTCTTC . TRBJ2-1 TRBV6-1 .
CASSVAVGGSTEAFF TGCGCCAGCAGTGTGGCGGTTGGGGGGAGTACTGAAGCTTTCTTT . TRBJ1-1 TRBV10-1 .
CASNVWGGNEKLFF TGTGCCAGCAACGTCTGGGGAGGTAATGAAAAACTGTTTTTT . TRBJ1-4 TRBV28 .
CASSGGQVEQYF TGCGCCAGCAGCGGCGGACAGGTCGAGCAGTACTTC TRBD1 TRBJ2-7 TRBV5-1 .
CASSIGQENIQYF TGTGCCAGTAGTATAGGGCAGGAAAACATTCAGTACTTC . TRBJ2-4 TRBV19 once
CSVAPGQGRGAEAFF TGCAGCGTTGCGCCGGGACAGGGGAGAGGGGCTGAAGCTTTCTTT TRBD1 TRBJ1-1 TRBV29-1 .
CAWSWTGTFYTF TGTGCCTGGAGTTGGACAGGGACTTTCTACACCTTC TRBD1 TRBJ1-2 TRBV30 .
CSSSLLGRGPEAFF TGTTCCAGCAGCCTCCTTGGCAGGGGGCCTGAAGCTTTCTTT TRBD1 TRBJ1-1 TRBV7-9 few
CASGSRDRYADTQYF TGCGCCAGCGGGTCCCGGGACAGGTATGCAGATACGCAGTATTTT TRBD1 TRBJ2-3 TRBV4-1 .
CASSLAGQGFGEQYF TGTGCCAGCAGCTTAGCGGGACAGGGGTTCGGCGAGCAGTACTTC TRBD1 TRBJ2-7 TRBV11-2 .
CASAYGSITDSNQPQHF TGCGCCAGCGCCTATGGGAGCATAACTGATAGCAATCAGCCCCAGCATTTT . TRBJ1-5 TRBV4-1 .
CASSLEYGALANHPQHF TGTGCCAGCAGCTTAGAATACGGTGCTCTAGCTAATCACCCCCAGCATTTT . TRBJ1-5 TRBV7-9 .
CASSLESGGSGELFF TGTGCCAGCAGCTTAGAAAGCGGGGGGTCCGGGGAGCTGTTTTTT TRBD2 TRBJ2-2 TRBV11-3 once
CASSIPGRSDEQYF TGTGCCAGTAGTATTCCGGGTAGGTCCGACGAGCAGTACTTC . TRBJ2-7 TRBV19 once
CSVELASSSQETQYF TGCAGCGTTGAATTGGCCAGTTCTAGTCAAGAGACCCAGTACTTC . TRBJ2-5 TRBV29-1 .
CASSLSGVLNEQFF TGTGCCAGCAGCCTAAGCGGGGTCCTCAATGAGCAGTTCTTC TRBD2 TRBJ2-1 TRBV7-3 .
CASSSGTGNEKLFF TGCGCCAGCAGCTCCGGGACAGGAAATGAAAAACTGTTTTTT TRBD1 TRBJ1-4 TRBV4-1 .
CASSTPRREEAFF TGCGCCAGCAGCACACCCCGCAGGGAAGAAGCTTTCTTT . TRBJ1-1 TRBV5-1 .
CASSFPAPSRLAGDQETQYF TGCGCCAGCAGCTTCCCAGCCCCTTCCCGGCTAGCGGGGGATCAAGAGACCCAGTACTTC TRBD2 TRBJ2-5 TRBV5-1 .
CASSYLGQGRINYGYTF TGTGCCAGCAGCTACTTGGGACAGGGGAGAATTAACTATGGCTACACCTTC TRBD1 TRBJ1-2 TRBV7-2 .
CASSLGASTTGELFF TGCGCCAGCAGCTTGGGGGCCTCTACGACCGGGGAGCTGTTTTTT . TRBJ2-2 TRBV5-1 .
CASSTTDSNQPQHF TGTGCCAGCAGCACGACAGATAGCAATCAGCCCCAGCATTTT . TRBJ1-5 TRBV9 few
CASTPLHSTGSPLHF TGTGCCAGTACCCCGCTCCACTCGACGGGATCACCCCTCCACTTT . TRBJ1-6 TRBV19 .
CAISESRQGSGYTF TGTGCCATCAGTGAGTCGAGGCAGGGTAGCGGCTACACCTTC . TRBJ1-2 TRBV10-3 .
CASSEIRTGELFF TGTGCCAGCAGTGAAATACGGACCGGGGAGCTGTTTTTT . TRBJ2-2 TRBV6-1 .
CASSPGTGYLLSEAFF TGTGCCAGCAGTCCCGGGACAGGGTATCTGCTGTCTGAAGCTTTCTTT TRBD1 TRBJ1-1 TRBV6-4 .
CASSEPGLANTGELFF TGTGCCAGCAGTGAACCGGGACTAGCGAACACCGGGGAGCTGTTTTTT TRBD2 TRBJ2-2 TRBV6-1 .
CAISESSQGFQPQHF TGTGCCATCAGTGAGTCGAGTCAGGGCTTTCAGCCCCAGCATTTT . TRBJ1-5 TRBV10-3 .
CASSGPRDGRKYGYTF TGTGCCAGCAGCGGCCCGAGGGATGGCCGAAAGTATGGCTACACCTTC . TRBJ1-2 TRBV9 .
CASSVGRGLDSDGELFF TGTGCCAGCAGCGTAGGAAGGGGGCTCGATTCTGACGGGGAGCTGTTTTTT TRBD1 TRBJ2-2 TRBV9 .
CASSPLPGQGVYGYTF TGCGCCAGCAGCCCCCTGCCGGGACAGGGGGTCTATGGCTACACCTTC TRBD1 TRBJ1-2 TRBV5-1 .
CASTQGSGIYGYTF TGTGCCAGCACCCAAGGCTCGGGGATCTATGGCTACACCTTC . TRBJ1-2 TRBV6-5 few
CASTRGGGEETQYF TGTGCCAGCACCCGCGGCGGGGGTGAAGAGACCCAGTACTTC TRBD2 TRBJ2-5 TRBV2 .
CASSLASVNEQFF TGCGCCAGCAGCTTGGCCTCGGTCAATGAGCAGTTCTTC . TRBJ2-1 TRBV5-1 .
CASSPGLAAYEQYF TGTGCCAGCAGCCCGGGACTAGCGGCCTACGAGCAGTACTTC TRBD2 TRBJ2-7 TRBV11-3 .
CASSVWGGVSYNEQFF TGTGCCAGCAGCGTATGGGGGGGGGTCTCCTACAATGAGCAGTTCTTC TRBD2 TRBJ2-1 TRBV9 .
CASTLTGKGYTF TGTGCCAGCACCCTAACAGGAAAAGGCTACACCTTC . TRBJ1-2 TRBV28 few
CAWSVQGQPQAFF TGTGCCTGGAGTGTACAGGGACAGCCCCAGGCTTTCTTT TRBD1 TRBJ1-1 TRBV30 .
CASSRQAETGELFF TGTGCCAGCAGTCGACAGGCGGAAACCGGGGAGCTGTTTTTT . TRBJ2-2 TRBV7-3 .